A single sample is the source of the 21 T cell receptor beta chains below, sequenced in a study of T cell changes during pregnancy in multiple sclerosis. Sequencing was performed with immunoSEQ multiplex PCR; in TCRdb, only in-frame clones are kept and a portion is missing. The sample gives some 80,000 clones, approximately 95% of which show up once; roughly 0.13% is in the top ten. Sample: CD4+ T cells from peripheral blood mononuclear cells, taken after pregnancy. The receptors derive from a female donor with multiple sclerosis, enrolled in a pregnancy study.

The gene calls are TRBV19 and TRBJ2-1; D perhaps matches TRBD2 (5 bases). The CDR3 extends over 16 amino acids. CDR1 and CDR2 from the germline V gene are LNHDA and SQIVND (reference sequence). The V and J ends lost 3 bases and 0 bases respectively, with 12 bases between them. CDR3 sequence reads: CASSILDYSSYNEQFF. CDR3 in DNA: TGTGCCAGTAGTATTCTCGACTATAGCTCCTACAATGAGCAGTTCTTC.

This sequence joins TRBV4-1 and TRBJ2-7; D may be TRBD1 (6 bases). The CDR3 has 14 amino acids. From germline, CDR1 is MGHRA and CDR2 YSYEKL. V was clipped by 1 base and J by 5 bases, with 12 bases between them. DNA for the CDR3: TGCGCCAGCAGCCAAGTACAGGGAAGTAACGAGCAGTACTTC. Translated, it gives CASSQVQGSNEQYF.

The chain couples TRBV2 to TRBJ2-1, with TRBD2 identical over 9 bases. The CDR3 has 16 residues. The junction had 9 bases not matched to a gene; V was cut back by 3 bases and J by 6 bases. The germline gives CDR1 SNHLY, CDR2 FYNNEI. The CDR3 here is CASSEGSGRLSNEQFF. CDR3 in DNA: TGTGCCAGCAGTGAGGGGAGCGGGAGGCTCTCCAATGAGCAGTTCTTC.

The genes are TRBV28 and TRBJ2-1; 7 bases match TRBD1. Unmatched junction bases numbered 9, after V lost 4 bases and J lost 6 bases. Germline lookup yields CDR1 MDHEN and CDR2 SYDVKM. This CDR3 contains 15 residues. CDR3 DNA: TGTGCCAGCAGTTCTAGACAGGGTAAACGCAATGAGCAGTTCTTC. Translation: CASSSRQGKRNEQFF.

CDR3 amino acids: CASSLAGREGLYNEQFF. Here the CDR3 DNA reads TGCGCCAGCAGCTTGGCAGGGCGGGAAGGCCTCTACAATGAGCAGTTCTTC. The gene calls are TRBV5-1 and TRBJ2-1; perhaps TRBD2 as D (6 bases). CDR1 SGHRS and CDR2 YFSETQ come from the germline V gene. The CDR3 is 17 amino acids. With 0 bases removed from V and 3 bases from J, the gap between germline ends came to 16 bases.

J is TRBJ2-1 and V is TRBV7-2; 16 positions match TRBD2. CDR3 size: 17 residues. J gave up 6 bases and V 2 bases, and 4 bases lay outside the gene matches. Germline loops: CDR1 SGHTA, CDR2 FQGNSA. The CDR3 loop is CASSLKGTSGRGNEQFF. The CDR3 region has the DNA TGTGCCAGCAGCTTAAAAGGGACTAGCGGGAGGGGCAATGAGCAGTTCTTC.

This chain's CDR3 is CASSVQGGGNPYNEQFF. The CDR3 DNA reads as TGTGCCAGCAGCGTACAAGGGGGCGGGAATCCCTACAATGAGCAGTTCTTC. The chain combines TRBV9 with TRBJ2-1, with D perhaps matching TRBD1 (7 bases). Trimming pared 1 base from V and 2 bases from J, leaving 16 bases between. CDR1 is SGDLS and CDR2 is YYNGEE in the germline V gene. This CDR3 has 17 residues. The full variable domain, in which reference TRBV9 and TRBJ2-1 provide the parts outside the CDR3, is DSGVTQTPKHLITATGQRVTLRCSPRSGDLSVYWYQQSLDQGLQFLIQYYNGEERAKGNILERFSAQQFPDLHSELNLSSLELGDSALYFCASSVQGGGNPYNEQFFGPGTRLTVL.

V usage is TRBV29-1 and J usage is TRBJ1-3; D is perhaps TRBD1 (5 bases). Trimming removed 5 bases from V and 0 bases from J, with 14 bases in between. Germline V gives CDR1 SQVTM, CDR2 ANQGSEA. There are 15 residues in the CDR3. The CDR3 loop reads CSVHSGGGSGNTIYF. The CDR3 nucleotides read TGCAGCGTTCATTCGGGGGGGGGCTCTGGAAACACCATATATTTT.

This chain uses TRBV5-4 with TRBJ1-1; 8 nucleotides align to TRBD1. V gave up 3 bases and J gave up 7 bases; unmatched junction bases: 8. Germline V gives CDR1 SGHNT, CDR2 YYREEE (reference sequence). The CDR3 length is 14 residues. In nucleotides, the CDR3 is TGTGCCAGCAGCTCCAGGGGGCCCACACTTGAAGCTTTCTTT. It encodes CASSSRGPTLEAFF.

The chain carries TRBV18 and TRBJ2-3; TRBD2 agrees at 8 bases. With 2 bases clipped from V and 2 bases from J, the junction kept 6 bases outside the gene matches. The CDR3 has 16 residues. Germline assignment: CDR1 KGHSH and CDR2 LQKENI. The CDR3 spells CASSPISGGLTDTQYF. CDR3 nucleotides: TGTGCCAGCTCACCAATAAGCGGGGGTCTCACAGATACGCAGTATTTT.

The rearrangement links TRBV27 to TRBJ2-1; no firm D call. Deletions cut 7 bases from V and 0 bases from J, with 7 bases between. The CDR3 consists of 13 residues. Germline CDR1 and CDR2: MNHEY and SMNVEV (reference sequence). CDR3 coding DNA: TGTGCCAGCAAGCCCCGCTCCTACAATGAGCAGTTCTTC. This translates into CASKPRSYNEQFF.

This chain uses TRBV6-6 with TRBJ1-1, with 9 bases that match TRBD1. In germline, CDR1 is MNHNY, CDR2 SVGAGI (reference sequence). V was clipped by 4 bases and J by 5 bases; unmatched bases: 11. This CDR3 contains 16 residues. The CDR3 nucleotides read TGTGCCAGCAGTTCACAAAAAGGACAGGGGAAAACTGAAGCTTTCTTT. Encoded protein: CASSSQKGQGKTEAFF.

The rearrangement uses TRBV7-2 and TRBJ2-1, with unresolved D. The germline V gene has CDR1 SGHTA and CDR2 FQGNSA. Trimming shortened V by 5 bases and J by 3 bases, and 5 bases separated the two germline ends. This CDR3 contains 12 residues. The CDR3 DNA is TGTGCCAGCAGCGCTAGCTACAATGAGCAGTTCTTC. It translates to CASSASYNEQFF.

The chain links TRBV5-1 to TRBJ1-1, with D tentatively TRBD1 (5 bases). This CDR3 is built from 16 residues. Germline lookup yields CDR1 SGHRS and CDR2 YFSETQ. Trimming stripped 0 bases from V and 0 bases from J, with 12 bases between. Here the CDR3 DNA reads TGCGCCAGCAGCTTGGACCGGGGACTAGTGAACACTGAAGCTTTCTTT. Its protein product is CASSLDRGLVNTEAFF.

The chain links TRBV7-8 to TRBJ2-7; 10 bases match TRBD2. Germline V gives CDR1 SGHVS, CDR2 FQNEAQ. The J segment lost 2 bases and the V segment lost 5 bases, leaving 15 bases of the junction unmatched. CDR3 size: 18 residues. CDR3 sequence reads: CASSRKTLAGGTTYEQYF. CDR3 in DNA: TGTGCCAGCAGCCGTAAGACGTTAGCGGGAGGCACGACCTACGAGCAGTACTTC. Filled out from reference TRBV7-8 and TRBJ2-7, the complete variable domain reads GAGVSQSPRYKVAKRGQDVALRCDPISGHVSLFWYQQALGQGPEFLTYFQNEAQLDKSGLPSDRFFAERPEGSVSTLKIQRTQQEDSAVYLCASSRKTLAGGTTYEQYFGPGTRLTVT.

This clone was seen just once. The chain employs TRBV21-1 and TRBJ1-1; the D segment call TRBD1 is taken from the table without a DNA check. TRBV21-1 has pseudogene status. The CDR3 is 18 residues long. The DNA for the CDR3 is TGTGCCAGCAGCAAAGCGGTTGCACACAGTCCCTTGAACACTGAAGCTTTCTTT. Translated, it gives CASSKAVAHSPLNTEAFF.

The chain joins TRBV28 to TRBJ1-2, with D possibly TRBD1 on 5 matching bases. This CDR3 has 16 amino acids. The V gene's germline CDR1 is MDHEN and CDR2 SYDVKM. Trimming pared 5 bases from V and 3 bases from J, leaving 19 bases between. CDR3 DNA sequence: TGTGCCAGCAGTAGTGAAGGGAGGGGTCTTTACTATGGCTACACCTTC. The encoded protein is CASSSEGRGLYYGYTF.

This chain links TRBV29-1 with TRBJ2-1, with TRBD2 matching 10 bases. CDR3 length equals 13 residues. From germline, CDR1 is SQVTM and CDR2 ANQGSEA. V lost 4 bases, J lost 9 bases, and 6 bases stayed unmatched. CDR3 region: CSVVSGRVGEQFF. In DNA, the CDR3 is TGCAGCGTTGTAAGCGGGAGGGTGGGTGAGCAGTTCTTC.

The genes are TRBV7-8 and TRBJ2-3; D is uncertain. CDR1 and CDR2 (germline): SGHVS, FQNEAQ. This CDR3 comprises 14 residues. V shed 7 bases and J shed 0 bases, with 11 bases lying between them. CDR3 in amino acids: CASNPDASTDTQYF. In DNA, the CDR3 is TGTGCCAGCAACCCAGATGCTAGCACAGATACGCAGTATTTT.

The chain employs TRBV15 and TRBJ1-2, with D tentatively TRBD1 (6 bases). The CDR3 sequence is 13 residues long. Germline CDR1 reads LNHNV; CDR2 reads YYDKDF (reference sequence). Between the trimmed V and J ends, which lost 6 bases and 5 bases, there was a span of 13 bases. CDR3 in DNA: TGTGCCACCAGTACCGGGACAAATTATGGCTACACCTTC. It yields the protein CATSTGTNYGYTF.

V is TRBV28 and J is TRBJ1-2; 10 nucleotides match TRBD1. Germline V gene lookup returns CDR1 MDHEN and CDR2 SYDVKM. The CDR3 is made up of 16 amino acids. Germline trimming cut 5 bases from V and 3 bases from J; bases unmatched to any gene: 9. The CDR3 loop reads CASSRQGASNYYGYTF. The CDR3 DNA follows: TGTGCCAGCAGTCGACAGGGGGCGAGCAATTACTATGGCTACACCTTC.